This passage covers 31 T cell receptor beta chains from one sample sequenced in a study of blood T cell repertoires in COVID-19. TCRdb's copy holds only in-frame clones and misses some; the assay was immunoSEQ multiplex PCR. The sample lists over 200,000 clones, around 80% occurring once. Material for sequencing was peripheral blood. The receptor set was obtained from a human donor in a cohort sampled during active COVID-19.

The chain carries TRBV7-9 and TRBJ1-1; 7 bases are shared with TRBD1. In germline, CDR1 is SEHNR, CDR2 FQNEAQ (reference sequence). This CDR3 is 16 amino acids long. V gave up 5 bases and J gave up 0 bases; unmatched junction bases: 9. CDR3 region: CASSLQGQFLNTEAFF. The CDR3 coding sequence is TGTGCCAGCAGCCTCCAGGGACAGTTCCTGAACACTGAAGCTTTCTTT.

In regard to this clone: A read error may produce the germline difference seen at one junction end. The rearrangement joins TRBV27 to TRBJ2-3; 11 nucleotides line up with TRBD2. The length of the CDR3 is 13 residues. CDR1 and CDR2 from the germline V gene are MNHEY and SMNVEV (reference sequence). CDR3: CASSPYSGRGIGF. DNA for the CDR3: TGTGCCAGCAGTCCCTATAGCGGGAGGGGTATTGGATTT.

The chain combines TRBV30 with TRBJ1-5, with a tentative D call TRBD1 (6 bases). CDR3 length equals 13 residues. Trimming removed 2 bases at V and 6 bases at J, with 11 bases between. Germline assignment: CDR1 GTSNPN and CDR2 SVGIG (reference sequence). CDR3: CAWSLRGAQPQHF. The CDR3 nucleotides read TGTGCCTGGAGTCTCAGGGGCGCTCAGCCCCAGCATTTT.

The chain is built from TRBV20-1 and TRBJ1-1, with TRBD1 as a possible D gene (5 bases). The germline V gene encodes CDR1 DFQATT and CDR2 SNEGSKA (reference sequence). The CDR3 runs 15 residues. Trimming took 3 bases from V and 3 from J, leaving 17 bases between them. This CDR3 is CSASPGRARDTEAFF. The CDR3, as DNA: TGCAGTGCTAGTCCAGGGAGGGCGAGGGACACTGAAGCTTTCTTT.

This clone has a handful of counts. V usage is TRBV29-1 and J usage is TRBJ1-5; D remains unclear. This CDR3 spans 13 amino acids. Germline CDR1 reads SQVTM; CDR2 reads ANQGSEA. Deletions cut 4 bases from V and 0 bases from J, with 7 bases between. CDR3 nucleotides: TGCAGCGTTGCGGGAAATAGCAATCAGCCCCAGCATTTT. Translation gives CSVAGNSNQPQHF.

The chain has TRBV4-2 and TRBJ2-7, with TRBD2 matching over 8 bases. Germline trimming cut 3 bases from V and 5 bases from J; bases unmatched to any gene: 9. Germline V CDR1 and CDR2: LGHNA, YNFKEQ. The CDR3 contains 15 residues. Here the CDR3 DNA reads TGTGCCAGCAGCCAGTCCTTCGGGACTAGGGACGAGCAGTACTTC. This encodes CASSQSFGTRDEQYF.

The chain employs TRBV6-6 and TRBJ2-7; no firm D call. Trimming removed 2 bases from V and 3 bases from J, with 11 bases in between. CDR3 length: 14 residues. CDR1 is MNHNY, CDR2 SVGAGI, per germline (reference sequence). The CDR3 protein is CASSYSQVLYEQYF. For the CDR3, the DNA is TGTGCCAGCAGTTACAGCCAGGTCCTCTACGAGCAGTACTTC.

The J gene is TRBJ2-2, the V gene TRBV28, with 7 bases matching TRBD2. The length of the CDR3 is 13 residues. Germline V gene sequence: CDR1 MDHEN, CDR2 SYDVKM. J gave up 2 bases and V 8 bases, and 2 bases lay outside the gene matches. CDR3 region: CASPSGNTGELFF. DNA of the CDR3: TGTGCCAGCCCTAGCGGAAACACCGGGGAGCTGTTTTTT.

V usage is TRBV5-4 and J usage is TRBJ2-7; D unclear. This CDR3 is 14 amino acids long. The germline gives CDR1 SGHNT, CDR2 YYREEE (reference sequence). Trimming pared 1 base from V and 2 bases from J, leaving 10 bases between. DNA for the CDR3: TGTGCCAGCAGCTTGCGTGGCAACCCCTACGAGCAGTACTTC. Residues: CASSLRGNPYEQYF. Full variable domain (remainder filled in from reference TRBV5-4 and TRBJ2-7): ETGVTQSPTHLIKTRGQQVTLRCSSQSGHNTVSWYQQALGQGPQFIFQYYREEENGRGNFPPRFSGLQFPNYSSELNVNALELDDSALYLCASSLRGNPYEQYFGPGTRLTVT.

The chain recombines TRBV6-6 with TRBJ1-3; no reliable D call. Looked up from germline, CDR1 is MNHNY and CDR2 is SVGAGI (reference sequence). The CDR3 spans 17 residues. With 5 bases removed from V and 1 base from J, the gap between germline ends came to 18 bases. CDR3 DNA sequence: TGTGCCAGCAGTCCTGCGACTACCCGGAGTTCTGGAAACACCATATATTTT. This gives the protein CASSPATTRSSGNTIYF.

The J gene is TRBJ2-1, the V gene TRBV18; 11 bases map to TRBD2. The CDR3 contains 17 residues. The trim removed 1 base at V and 6 bases at J, leaving 8 bases unmatched. Germline CDR1 KGHSH, CDR2 LQKENI. CDR3 bases: TGTGCCAGCTCACCACGACTAGCGGGAAGAGGGGCCAATGAGCAGTTCTTC. As protein: CASSPRLAGRGANEQFF. The full variable domain, in which reference TRBV18 and TRBJ2-1 provide the parts outside the CDR3, is NAGVMQNPRHLVRRRGQEARLRCSPMKGHSHVYWYRQLPEEGLKFMVYLQKENIIDESGMPKERFSAEFPKEGPSILRIQQVVRGDSAAYFCASSPRLAGRGANEQFFGPGTRLTVL.

The rearrangement joins TRBV4-1 to TRBJ1-2; tentative D call: TRBD1 (6 bases). The CDR3 has 17 residues. V was trimmed by 4 bases and J by 3 bases, leaving 21 bases between them. Germline lookup yields CDR1 MGHRA and CDR2 YSYEKL. CDR3: CASSLGGGPAADYGYTF. Written as DNA, the CDR3 is TGCGCCAGCAGCCTTGGCGGGGGCCCGGCAGCGGACTATGGCTACACCTTC.

This sequence joins TRBV15 and TRBJ2-4; a weak D match, TRBD2 (6 bases). The germline V gene encodes CDR1 LNHNV and CDR2 YYDKDF (reference sequence). The CDR3 loop spans 17 amino acids. V was trimmed by 0 bases and J by 0 bases, leaving 12 bases between them. CDR3 bases: TGTGCCACCAGCAGAGATCTGAGCGGGCTAGCCAAAAACATTCAGTACTTC. This encodes CATSRDLSGLAKNIQYF.

This chain connects TRBV18 to TRBJ1-5; TRBD1 might be the D (5 bases). Between the trimmed V and J ends, which lost 6 bases and 2 bases, there was a span of 14 bases. The germline gives CDR1 KGHSH, CDR2 LQKENI. This CDR3 contains 15 residues. CDR3 DNA sequence: TGTGCCAGCTCTTACGGAACGGGGGGCAATCAGCCCCAGCATTTT. It codes for CASSYGTGGNQPQHF.

In the case of this clone: A much larger clone differs by one base, so this may be a read error. At the DNA level, this CDR3 is encoded by other sequences in the same sample as well. The chain has TRBV11-2 and TRBJ2-7, with 7 positions matching TRBD1. Germline V gene lookup returns CDR1 SGHAT and CDR2 FQNNGV. V was pared by 6 bases and J by 0 bases, with 5 bases of the junction left unmatched. The CDR3 is 14 residues long. The CDR3 nucleotides are TGTGCCAGCAGTATGGACAGGAGCTCCTACGAGCAGTACTTC. Its protein is CASSMDRSSYEQYF.

This chain links TRBV2 with TRBJ1-5; the match to TRBD1 covers 10 bases. The CDR3 totals 19 residues. With V trimmed by 1 base and J by 0 bases, 9 bases remained unmatched. Germline V gene data show CDR1 as SNHLY and CDR2 as FYNNEI. This CDR3 reads CASSEVGTGDYNSNQPQHF. The DNA for the CDR3 is TGTGCCAGCAGTGAAGTTGGGACAGGGGATTACAATAGCAATCAGCCCCAGCATTTT.

The rearrangement uses TRBV5-4 and TRBJ1-2; TRBD1 agrees at 11 bases. The ends lost 4 bases at V and 1 base at J; junction bases unmatched: 12. This CDR3 comprises 18 residues. Germline V gene data show CDR1 as SGHNT and CDR2 as YYREEE (reference sequence). CDR3 protein: CASSGGTGGPQSNYGYTF. The CDR3 DNA sequence: TGTGCCAGCAGCGGGGGGACAGGGGGACCGCAGAGTAACTATGGCTACACCTTC.

This chain connects TRBV19 to TRBJ1-1; maybe TRBD1 (6 bases). V dropped 6 bases and J dropped 3 bases, with 20 bases sitting between them. CDR1 and CDR2 from the germline V gene are LNHDA and SQIVND (reference sequence). This CDR3 has 16 amino acids. CDR3 bases: TGTGCCAGTAGCAGGACAGCCGGAGAACTCCACACTGAAGCTTTCTTT. Protein sequence: CASSRTAGELHTEAFF.

The genes are TRBV4-2 and TRBJ2-7, with D possibly TRBD2 on 6 matching bases. CDR1 is LGHNA and CDR2 is YNFKEQ in the germline V gene. This CDR3 has 16 residues. V was cut by 0 bases and J by 2 bases, with 14 bases left in between. This CDR3 reads CASSQEVIAATYEQYF. CDR3 nucleotide sequence: TGTGCCAGCAGCCAAGAAGTAATAGCGGCTACCTACGAGCAGTACTTC.

This chain's CDR3 is CASTLMVAGYEQFF. Here the CDR3 DNA reads TGTGCCAGCACTTTAATGGTAGCGGGATATGAGCAGTTCTTC. J is TRBJ2-1 and V is TRBV7-9; 8 bases match TRBD2. Looked up from germline, CDR1 is SEHNR and CDR2 is FQNEAQ (reference sequence). CDR3 length equals 14 residues. V lost 7 bases, J lost 8 bases, and 10 bases stayed unmatched.

The chain is built from TRBV28 and TRBJ2-7; 8 bases align to TRBD2. V lost 7 bases, J lost 2 bases, and 7 bases stayed unmatched. There are 14 residues in the CDR3. Germline V CDR1 and CDR2: MDHEN, SYDVKM. CDR3 nucleotide sequence: TGTGCCAGCACCATCCCGGGACTAGCCTACGAGCAGTACTTC. This translates into CASTIPGLAYEQYF.

The chain couples TRBV6-2 or TRBV6-3 to TRBJ2-7, with D perhaps TRBD1 (6 bases). V dropped 1 base and J dropped 1 base, with 8 bases sitting between them. This CDR3 contains 14 residues. CDR1 is MNHEY, CDR2 SVGEGT, per germline. The CDR3, as DNA: TGTGCCAGCAGTTACTGGCAGGGGTCCTACGAGCAGTACTTC. Its translation is CASSYWQGSYEQYF.

The genes are TRBV24-1 and TRBJ2-7, with D perhaps TRBD2 (5 bases). This CDR3 has 16 amino acids. The V gene's germline CDR1 is KGHDR and CDR2 SFDVKD. The germline V and J ends were trimmed by 2 bases and 3 bases, with 16 bases remaining between them. CDR3 sequence (DNA): TGTGCCACCAGTGATTCGGGATCCAGGACTGGCTACGAGCAGTACTTC. Translating it yields CATSDSGSRTGYEQYF.

The CDR3 DNA reads TGCGCCAGCAGCCAATTTAGCGGGAGCGTGTACGAGCAGTACTTC. Amino acids: CASSQFSGSVYEQYF. The rearrangement links TRBV4-1 to TRBJ2-7; 9 bases are a match to TRBD2. CDR1 and CDR2 from the germline V gene are MGHRA and YSYEKL. The CDR3 runs 15 residues. With 2 bases clipped from V and 4 bases from J, the junction kept 6 bases outside the gene matches.

The sample holds one count of this clone. V and J are TRBV4-1 and TRBJ2-3, with 9 positions matching TRBD2. V dropped 4 bases and J dropped 7; count of bases not matched to a gene: 15. Germline V gene data show CDR1 as MGHRA and CDR2 as YSYEKL. This CDR3 region has 17 residues. DNA of the CDR3: TGCGCCAGCAGCCCGTCCCTTTGGCGGGAGGGGAAAAATACGCAGTATTTT. This sequence encodes CASSPSLWREGKNTQYF.

This clone was seen a single time. The chain uses TRBV28 and TRBJ1-1; D is unclear. Germline V gene data show CDR1 as MDHEN and CDR2 as SYDVKM. The CDR3 spans 15 residues. V lost 3 bases and J 4 bases, leaving 15 bases between the germline ends. This CDR3 reads CASSLRVQVGTEAFF. In DNA, the CDR3 is TGTGCCAGCAGTTTGAGGGTTCAGGTCGGCACTGAAGCTTTCTTT.

The J gene is TRBJ1-1, the V gene TRBV7-3, with a possible D match to TRBD1 (5 bases). Germline V gives CDR1 SGHTA, CDR2 FQGTGA. The CDR3 is made up of 15 amino acids. V was clipped by 2 bases and J by 5 bases, with 15 bases between them. CDR3 residues: CASSLGTGSRTEAFF. The CDR3 DNA reads TGTGCCAGCAGCTTAGGTACAGGAAGTAGGACTGAAGCTTTCTTT.

The V call is TRBV24-1, the J call TRBJ2-7; possible D gene TRBD1, 5 bases. V was clipped by 4 bases and J by 0 bases, with 9 bases between them. This CDR3 has 14 amino acids. The germline CDR1 and CDR2 sequences are KGHDR and SFDVKD. The CDR3 loop is CATSDPTVSYEQYF. Here the CDR3 DNA reads TGTGCCACCAGTGACCCGACAGTCTCCTACGAGCAGTACTTC.

V is TRBV18 and J is TRBJ2-7; TRBD1 aligns across 7 bases. The length of the CDR3 is 14 residues. V was clipped by 0 bases and J by 9 bases; unmatched bases: 8. The germline V gene has CDR1 KGHSH and CDR2 LQKENI. For the CDR3, the DNA is TGTGCCAGCTCACCACCTGGGGACAGCCTTTTGCAGTACTTC. It yields the protein CASSPPGDSLLQYF.

The CDR3 sequence is CASSSMLVSEQYF. As DNA, the CDR3 is TGCGCCAGCAGCTCAATGCTAGTCTCCGAGCAGTACTTC. The chain joins TRBV5-1 to TRBJ2-7; no reliable D call. Deletions cut 3 bases from V and 6 bases from J, with 13 bases between. The CDR3 runs 13 residues. Per the germline V gene, CDR1 is SGHRS and CDR2 is YFSETQ.

The J gene is TRBJ1-2, the V gene TRBV28; 11 positions match TRBD1. V dropped 7 bases and J dropped 7; count of bases not matched to a gene: 14. CDR3 length: 16 amino acids. The germline V gene encodes CDR1 MDHEN and CDR2 SYDVKM. This CDR3 reads CASTPSGQGAFGGYTF. The CDR3 DNA sequence: TGTGCCAGCACTCCTAGCGGACAGGGGGCTTTTGGTGGCTACACCTTC.